The entry below gives a single T cell receptor beta chain sequence along with its context. Its antigen remains unknown. This sample is drawn from a study of blood T cells in healthy people across ages. The CDR3 spans 16 residues. Germline V CDR1 and CDR2: SGHRS, YFSETQ. V trimming: 4 bases; J trimming: 2 bases; junction bases outside the gene matches: 5. Study-wide results and caveats: The unknown donor CMV status may have confounded expanded clonotype changes. In long-lived donors, naive CD4+ cell counts and diversity exceeded those of aged donors. The lack of PBMC sorting stopped any conclusive naive versus antigen-experienced comparison.

Sample-barcoded 5' priming and a J-beta primer mix drove a second PCR of about 7 to 12 cycles. Researchers report that a template-switch adaptor with 12 random nucleotides tagged each cDNA molecule. TCRdb ran MiXCR on the 5' RACE reads and lists one entry per CDR3 protein. The table includes some 1.8 million distinct CDR3 sequences, roughly two fifths detected once. The sample comprised blood. This sequence was found in a human donor in good health. V and J are TRBV5-1 and TRBJ2-2; 10 bases are a match to TRBD1. CDR3 sequence: CASSRQGARNTGELFF. The CDR3 DNA reads TGCGCCAGCAGCAGACAGGGGGCTCGAAACACCGGGGAGCTGTTTTTT.